These 8 T cell receptor beta chains share one sample of origin, sequenced in a study of T cell changes during pregnancy in multiple sclerosis. Some clones are missing from TCRdb's copy, which holds only in-frame ones; the method was immunoSEQ multiplex PCR. The profile shows around 92,000 clones, just under 95% of them singletons. The sample was peripheral blood, taken in the first trimester of pregnancy. The source is a female donor with multiple sclerosis, enrolled in a pregnancy study.

The genes are TRBV18 and TRBJ2-7; 10 bases agree with TRBD1. The CDR3 is 17 residues long. Germline CDR1 is KGHSH and CDR2 is LQKENI. V shed 6 bases and J 7 bases; nucleotides not matched to a gene: 18. The CDR3 protein is CASSPIPGTGVYREQYF. The CDR3 DNA sequence: TGTGCCAGCTCCCCTATACCCGGGACAGGGGTATATAGGGAGCAGTACTTC.

CDR3 nucleotides: TGTGCCACCAGCAGAGAAGTCCGGGTGGCCGGGGAGCTGTTTTTT. Translated: CATSREVRVAGELFF. This chain uses TRBV15 with TRBJ2-2; no firm D call. Between the trimmed V and J ends, which lost 0 bases and 6 bases, there was a span of 11 bases. The CDR3 is made up of 15 amino acids. Germline CDR1 and CDR2: LNHNV and YYDKDF (reference sequence).

The rearrangement links TRBV6-4 to TRBJ2-2; TRBD1 is a possible D gene (6 bases). Germline lookup yields CDR1 MRHNA and CDR2 SNTAGT. Trimming removed 0 bases at V and 3 bases at J, with 8 bases between. CDR3 length: 15 residues. The CDR3 DNA reads as TGTGCCAGCAGTGACTCGGCAGGGGACACCGGGGAGCTGTTTTTT. This translates into CASSDSAGDTGELFF.

V and J are TRBV18 and TRBJ2-7; TRBD1 agrees at 11 bases. The length of the CDR3 is 14 residues. Germline V lookup: CDR1 KGHSH, CDR2 LQKENI. With 5 bases clipped from V and 3 bases from J, the junction kept 3 bases outside the gene matches. The CDR3 protein is CASSGGTGGYEQYF. CDR3 nucleotides: TGTGCCAGCTCAGGCGGGACAGGGGGCTACGAGCAGTACTTC. The complete variable domain, with remaining parts taken from reference TRBV18 and TRBJ2-7, reads NAGVMQNPRHLVRRRGQEARLRCSPMKGHSHVYWYRQLPEEGLKFMVYLQKENIIDESGMPKERFSAEFPKEGPSILRIQQVVRGDSAAYFCASSGGTGGYEQYFGPGTRLTVT.

V is TRBV6-1 and J is TRBJ2-7; D gene unclear. This CDR3 has 12 residues. Germline-derived CDR1 and CDR2 are MNHNS and SASEGT. Trimming pared 7 bases from V and 0 bases from J, leaving 7 bases between. The CDR3 sequence is CASMRLSYEQYF. CDR3 nucleotides: TGTGCCAGCATGCGACTCTCCTACGAGCAGTACTTC.

This clone showed up just once. The chain recombines TRBV5-4 with TRBJ1-2; weak D call: TRBD1 (5 bases). The CDR3 totals 13 residues. Germline V gene data show CDR1 as SGHNT and CDR2 as YYREEE (reference sequence). The V and J ends lost 7 bases and 4 bases respectively, with 14 bases between them. This CDR3 reads CASGGGTSYGYTF. The CDR3 coding sequence is TGTGCCAGCGGGGGGGGGACCTCCTATGGCTACACCTTC. Complete variable domain (other parts from reference TRBV5-4 and TRBJ1-2): ETGVTQSPTHLIKTRGQQVTLRCSSQSGHNTVSWYQQALGQGPQFIFQYYREEENGRGNFPPRFSGLQFPNYSSELNVNALELDDSALYLCASGGGTSYGYTFGSGTRLTVV.

The chain couples TRBV5-4 to TRBJ1-6; maybe TRBD1 (5 bases). The CDR3 spans 18 residues. Germline values: CDR1 SGHNT, CDR2 YYREEE (reference sequence). With 4 bases removed from V and 7 bases from J, the gap between germline ends came to 24 bases. DNA for the CDR3: TGTGCCAGCAGCCGACGAGGGACTGTTTCCTTTGGGAATTCACCCCTCCACTTT. Protein: CASSRRGTVSFGNSPLHF.

The CDR3 sequence: CATSSLPFGGRGRNEQFF. Here the CDR3 DNA reads TGTGCCACCAGCAGTCTTCCCTTCGGGGGGAGGGGTCGCAATGAGCAGTTCTTC. The genes are TRBV15 and TRBJ2-1, with 7 positions matching TRBD2. V shed 3 bases, J shed 6 bases, and the junction held 17 bases outside the gene matches. The CDR3 runs to 18 residues. The germline V gene encodes CDR1 LNHNV and CDR2 YYDKDF (reference sequence).